This is a list of T cell receptor beta chains from one sample in a study of long-term antiretroviral therapy in people with HIV. TCRdb keeps only in-frame clones here, not all; method: immunoSEQ multiplex PCR. This table holds under 40,000 clones, more than 75% found once. The source was unsorted PBMCs, collected just over 2.7 years before starting antiretroviral therapy. The receptors derive from a woman aged 25 to 45 with HIV. The CDR3 runs from the conserved cysteine through the conserved F or W.

v_gene	CDR3aa
TRBV30	CAWNEGGKYQETQYF
TRBV7-3	CASSQFGRETQYF
TRBV5-6	CASSLASGDTQYF
TRBV5-6	CASSAAFGGRDYGYTF
TRBV5-1	CASSPTTGSNSPLHF
TRBV2	CASSAQGLANEKLFF
TRBV6-5	CASSYEAGGLDTQYF
TRBV12-2	CARLRPPTF
TRBV4-2	CASSQELAGGRTGELFF
TRBV7-6	CASSQGQSSYNSPLHF
TRBV18	CASSHTSGGAGGTDTQYF
TRBV10-3	CAIRGGGAMYTTDTQYF
TRBV10-3	CAISEVSSPDQPQHF
TRBV28	CASRPLGAGKNNEQFF
TRBV11-1	CASSPPRTPSTDTQYF
TRBV19	CASRSTGTGVKTIYF